This T cell receptor beta chain came from a study of blood T cell repertoires in COVID-19. Method: immunoSEQ multiplex PCR; TCRdb's copy keeps in-frame clones and lacks some. Among 100,000 to 150,000 clones listed, about nine tenths were seen once. The sample holds many counts of this clone. V gave up 0 bases and J gave up 0 bases, with 13 bases separating them. This CDR3 spans 17 amino acids. Germline V lookup: CDR1 SGHKS, CDR2 YYEKEE (reference sequence). The chain employs TRBV5-5 and TRBJ1-5, with D maybe TRBD1 (6 bases). The clonotype originates from a human donor in a cohort sampled during active COVID-19. The sample comprised peripheral blood. CDR3 in amino acids: CASSLGPGQVSNQPQHF. CDR3 coding DNA: TGTGCCAGCAGCTTGGGTCCGGGACAAGTTAGCAATCAGCCCCAGCATTTT.